This passage covers 22 T cell receptor beta chains from one sample sequenced in a study of T cell changes during pregnancy in multiple sclerosis. Using immunoSEQ multiplex PCR, the repertoire was profiled, and TCRdb retains in-frame clones only, with some absent. The sample holds around 50,000 clones; approximately 90% are singletons and the top ten take 7% to 10%. This material consisted of CD8+ T cells from peripheral blood mononuclear cells, taken in the second trimester of pregnancy. These receptors all come from a female donor with multiple sclerosis, enrolled in a pregnancy study.

V gene TRBV5-4 combines with J gene TRBJ1-4, with D perhaps TRBD1 (6 bases). Between the trimmed V and J ends, which lost 7 bases and 4 bases, there was a span of 11 bases. The germline CDR1 and CDR2 sequences are SGHNT and YYREEE (reference sequence). There are 13 residues in the CDR3. The CDR3 DNA is TGTGCCAGCGGGGGCAGCGTTAATGAAAAACTGTTTTTT. Its translation is CASGGSVNEKLFF.

V and J are TRBV28 and TRBJ1-1; the D is unclear. Germline assignment: CDR1 MDHEN and CDR2 SYDVKM. The CDR3 sequence is 12 residues long. The germline V and J ends were trimmed by 6 bases and 0 bases, with 5 bases remaining between them. CDR3 region: CASSNMNTEAFF. DNA for the CDR3: TGTGCCAGCAGCAACATGAACACTGAAGCTTTCTTT.

This clone was recorded a few times. The V and J genes are TRBV13 and TRBJ2-3; 7 bases fit TRBD2. Per the germline V gene, CDR1 is PRHDT and CDR2 is FYEKMQ (reference sequence). CDR3 length: 15 amino acids. V lost 5 bases, J lost 4 bases, and 9 bases stayed unmatched. CDR3 nucleotide sequence: TGTGCCAGCAGCCTCGGGACTACGGGGGCAGATACGCAGTATTTT. This encodes CASSLGTTGADTQYF.

The chain employs TRBV2 and TRBJ2-1; TRBD2 matches at 11 bases. Per the germline V gene, CDR1 is SNHLY and CDR2 is FYNNEI. This CDR3 contains 17 residues. J was trimmed by 5 bases and V by 8 bases; bases with no gene match: 14. The CDR3 region is CASPLHPGLAEDNEQFF. DNA for the CDR3: TGTGCCAGCCCCTTGCACCCGGGACTAGCGGAAGACAATGAGCAGTTCTTC. Variable domain in full (rest from reference TRBV2 and TRBJ2-1): EPEVTQTPSHQVTQMGQEVILRCVPISNHLYFYWYRQILGQKVEFLVSFYNNEISEKSEIFDDQFSVERPDGSNFTLKIRSTKLEDSAMYFCASPLHPGLAEDNEQFFGPGTRLTVL.

The gene calls are TRBV5-1 and TRBJ1-3, with TRBD1 identical over 9 bases. From germline, CDR1 is SGHRS and CDR2 YFSETQ. The CDR3 is made up of 16 amino acids. The trim removed 5 bases at V and 1 base at J, leaving 7 bases unmatched. CDR3 sequence (DNA): TGCGCCAGCAGTACCGACAGGGGGGGATCTGGAAACACCATATATTTT. Translating gives CASSTDRGGSGNTIYF.

The CDR3 nucleotides read TGTGCCATCAGGGAAACAGGGGACCCGAACACTGAAGCTTTCTTT. As protein: CAIRETGDPNTEAFF. The V gene is TRBV10-3, the J gene TRBJ1-1; 7 bases map to TRBD1. The germline V gene encodes CDR1 ENHRY and CDR2 SYGVKD. This CDR3 has 15 amino acids. J lost 1 base, V lost 6 bases, and 8 bases had no gene match.

The chain carries TRBV9 and TRBJ2-7; 14 bases agree with TRBD2. Germline V lookup: CDR1 SGDLS, CDR2 YYNGEE. The CDR3 extends over 15 amino acids. J lost 7 bases, V lost 2 bases, and 5 bases had no gene match. CDR3 sequence: CASSVGLAGGGEQYF. The CDR3 nucleotides are TGTGCCAGCAGCGTTGGACTAGCGGGAGGTGGGGAGCAGTACTTC.

The V gene is TRBV6-5, the J gene TRBJ2-7; 12 bases fit TRBD1. CDR1 MNHEY and CDR2 SVGAGI come from the germline V gene. The junction had 8 bases not matched to a gene; V was cut back by 6 bases and J by 5 bases. The CDR3 has 15 residues. CDR3 protein: CASSPSGTGGNEQYF. The CDR3 DNA follows: TGTGCCAGCAGCCCTTCGGGGACAGGGGGCAACGAGCAGTACTTC.

V gene TRBV27 combines with J gene TRBJ1-1; weak D call: TRBD1 (5 bases). V was trimmed by 2 bases and J by 4 bases, leaving 11 bases between them. Looked up from germline, CDR1 is MNHEY and CDR2 is SMNVEV (reference sequence). The CDR3 loop spans 14 amino acids. This CDR3 is CASSLGAVSTEAFF. The CDR3 nucleotides are TGTGCCAGCAGTTTAGGGGCAGTAAGCACTGAAGCTTTCTTT.

V and J are TRBV5-1 and TRBJ2-3, with 7 bases matching TRBD2. The CDR3 covers 15 residues. In germline, CDR1 is SGHRS, CDR2 YFSETQ. The V and J ends lost 8 bases and 5 bases, in that order; junction bases with no gene match: 14. This CDR3 is CASTFRGRAGDTQYF. Here the CDR3 DNA reads TGCGCCAGTACCTTCCGTGGGAGGGCGGGAGATACGCAGTATTTT.

The CDR3 bases are TGTGCCAGCAGTTTAGGCGGGAGTCCCTACAATGAGCAGTTCTTC. This codes for CASSLGGSPYNEQFF. The chain employs TRBV27 and TRBJ2-1; 7 bases are a match to TRBD2. The germline V gene has CDR1 MNHEY and CDR2 SMNVEV (reference sequence). The CDR3 spans 15 residues. J gave up 2 bases and V 2 bases, and 3 bases lay outside the gene matches.

The V gene is TRBV19, the J gene TRBJ1-1; a possible D gene is TRBD1 (5 bases). CDR1 LNHDA and CDR2 SQIVND come from the germline V gene (reference sequence). The CDR3 runs to 16 residues. Trimming stripped 5 bases from V and 4 bases from J, with 20 bases between. CDR3 in DNA: TGTGCCAGTAGTGCCCAAAATGGGGCCCCGGGCACTGAAGCTTTCTTT. It is translated as CASSAQNGAPGTEAFF.

The J gene is TRBJ1-3, the V gene TRBV25-1, with TRBD1 as a possible D gene (6 bases). The CDR3 consists of 13 residues. Per the germline V gene, CDR1 is MGHDK and CDR2 is SYGVNS. V was cut by 6 bases and J by 9 bases, with 15 bases left in between. This CDR3 is CASSATGRVTIYF. In DNA form, the CDR3 reads TGTGCCAGCAGCGCTACAGGGAGAGTCACCATATATTTT. Using reference TRBV25-1 and TRBJ1-3 for the parts outside the CDR3, the full variable domain is EADIYQTPRYLVIGTGKKITLECSQTMGHDKMYWYQQDPGMELHLIHYSYGVNSTEKGDLSSESTVSRIRTEHFPLTLESARPSHTSQYLCASSATGRVTIYFGEGSWLTVV.

This sequence joins TRBV12-5 and TRBJ2-7; weak D call: TRBD2 (6 bases). Germline V gene sequence: CDR1 LGHNT, CDR2 FRNRAP. V lost 0 bases and J 12 bases, leaving 18 bases between the germline ends. The CDR3 has 14 amino acids. The CDR3 coding sequence is TGTGCTAGTGGTTTGGTAAGACCTGTGGAGGGCTGGTACTTC. Protein sequence: CASGLVRPVEGWYF.

The chain combines TRBV7-2 with TRBJ1-2; no reliable D call. Trimming removed 5 bases from V and 2 bases from J, with 15 bases in between. Germline CDR1 is SGHTA and CDR2 is FQGNSA. The CDR3 totals 15 residues. The CDR3 DNA is TGTGCCAGCAGCCTTAGATCGACGGGAAACTATGGCTACACCTTC. Amino acids: CASSLRSTGNYGYTF.

The CDR3 sequence: CASSQAGSYEQYF. The CDR3 DNA reads as TGTGCCAGCAGCCAAGCAGGCTCCTACGAGCAGTACTTC. This chain connects TRBV14 to TRBJ2-7, with unresolved D. Germline V gene data show CDR1 as SGHDN and CDR2 as FVKESK. This CDR3 has 13 residues. The V and J ends lost 1 base and 0 bases respectively, with 4 bases between them.

The chain carries TRBV20-1 and TRBJ1-6; D perhaps matches TRBD1 (5 bases). Looked up from germline, CDR1 is DFQATT and CDR2 is SNEGSKA (reference sequence). With 1 base removed from V and 14 bases from J, the gap between germline ends came to 9 bases. The CDR3 covers 11 residues. DNA for the CDR3: TGCAGTGCTAGAGGGGAGGGGACCCTCCACTTT. Translating it yields CSARGEGTLHF.

This rearrangement joins TRBV30 to TRBJ2-5; 16 nucleotides align to TRBD2. Germline-derived CDR1 and CDR2 are GTSNPN and SVGIG (reference sequence). Unmatched junction bases numbered 1, after V lost 3 bases and J lost 3 bases. The CDR3 is made up of 15 amino acids. The CDR3 region is CAWRGLAGGKETQYF. CDR3 coding DNA: TGTGCCTGGAGGGGACTAGCGGGGGGGAAAGAGACCCAGTACTTC.

The chain carries TRBV9 and TRBJ2-1; a possible D gene is TRBD2 (6 bases). This CDR3 spans 15 amino acids. The ends were cut back, 0 bases at V and 4 bases at J, with 11 bases in the middle. Germline CDR1 SGDLS, CDR2 YYNGEE. This CDR3 is CASSVGRERYNEQFF. The CDR3, as DNA: TGTGCCAGCAGCGTAGGCCGGGAGCGATACAATGAGCAGTTCTTC. The entire variable domain, with the rest obtained from reference TRBV9 and TRBJ2-1, is as follows: DSGVTQTPKHLITATGQRVTLRCSPRSGDLSVYWYQQSLDQGLQFLIQYYNGEERAKGNILERFSAQQFPDLHSELNLSSLELGDSALYFCASSVGRERYNEQFFGPGTRLTVL.

In its sample, this clone was seen once. The chain is built from TRBV11-2 and TRBJ1-2; weak D call: TRBD1 (5 bases). Trimming cost V 6 bases and J 8 bases, with 10 bases left between them. CDR3 length: 11 residues. Per germline, CDR1 SGHAT and CDR2 FQNNGV. The CDR3 nucleotides are TGTGCCAGCAGACAGGACATCGGCTACACCTTC. It encodes CASRQDIGYTF.

This chain connects TRBV4-2 to TRBJ2-1; 7 bases match TRBD2. There are 16 residues in the CDR3. CDR1 is LGHNA and CDR2 is YNFKEQ in the germline V gene. V was clipped by 2 bases and J by 4 bases; unmatched bases: 8. The CDR3 loop reads CASSQLWGGEYNEQFF. The CDR3 nucleotides are TGTGCCAGCAGCCAACTTTGGGGGGGGGAGTACAATGAGCAGTTCTTC.

J is TRBJ2-5 and V is TRBV7-9; D ambiguous. This CDR3 spans 13 amino acids. Germline V lookup: CDR1 SEHNR, CDR2 FQNEAQ (reference sequence). Trimming left V 5 bases short and J 5 bases short, with 12 bases between. This CDR3 is CASSPKQRETQYF. The CDR3 coding sequence is TGTGCCAGCAGCCCAAAGCAGAGGGAGACCCAGTACTTC.